The clone carrying this T cell receptor (beta chain) came up many times. This specimen comes from a study of T cells after yellow fever vaccination. The CDR3 loop spans 14 amino acids. Trimming cost V 5 bases and J 0 bases; bases outside gene matches: 3. In germline, CDR1 is DFQATT, CDR2 SNEGSKA (reference sequence). From the 5' RACE reads, TCRdb called clonotypes with MiXCR, one entry per CDR3 protein. This sample yields 170,000 or so distinct CDR3 sequences, of which roughly 6.2% are seen a single time; 2.5% to 3.5% belongs to the top ten. The chain has TRBV20-1 and TRBJ2-2; 7 bases line up with TRBD2. The TCR comes from a man aged 18 to 29 who received the YFV17D yellow fever vaccine. Source: CD4+ T cells sorted from PBMCs, taken on the day of the first yellow fever vaccination. Here the CDR3 reads CSALAETNTGELFF. The CDR3 coding sequence is TGCAGTGCTCTAGCGGAGACGAACACCGGGGAGCTGTTTTTT.